This T cell receptor beta chain is from a study of cytomegalovirus exposure and HLA in healthy donors (dated by TCRdb to 2016 to 2017). Study-wide context: An earlier analysis of several hundred of the donors reported approximately 260 Gb of sequence data and 117 million unique TCR beta sequences obtained from some 170 million T cells. About 280 gigabases of sequencing data and 91 million or so unique TCR sequences made up an early release that covered around 640 HLA-typed donors. Of the 350 to 450 genotyped donors, 81% were placed in the genetic ancestry cluster associated with self-reported Caucasian donors. The study aimed to test whether signatures of past pathogen exposure could be identified by cataloging public T cell receptors. The study used immunosequencing to profile the T cell repertoires of under 700 subjects and linked those repertoires to cytomegalovirus serostatus. A separate validation cohort of more than 100 different subjects was used in addition to the 666-subject first cohort. The study combined high-throughput TCR immunosequencing, statistical association of individual TCRs with disease status, and machine learning to predict cytomegalovirus infection status. A later analysis re-examined previously published TCR beta repertoires from over 500 donors and added high-resolution HLA genotyping to investigate patterns of TCR occurrence. Rather than using new phenotypic data, the later analysis identified candidate immune exposures from TCR beta sequences and from how often those sequences occurred across donors. In an earlier analysis of 550 to 700 of the donors, high-throughput TCR beta sequencing was used to judge whether each TCR beta V gene segment behaved as functional or pseudogenic. Donor age, sex, ethnicity and CMV serostatus were compiled alongside the repertoire data. A later genetic analysis took genome-wide SNP genotypes for about 55% of the 666 donors and used that subset as a discovery cohort. All discovery cohort repertoires had been generated on a single sequencing platform. Class I and class II HLA loci were covered by the typing at four-digit resolution. Typing coverage varied by locus: 629-630 donors for A, B, C, DRB1 and DQB1; roughly 520 for DQA1; approximately 570 for DPA1; 450 to 480 for DPB1. Several DR-DQ haplotypes were handled as single units for association and clustering, since linkage in the cohort was strong. Among over 350 genotyped donors of the cohort, an average of about 240,000 unique TCR beta nucleotide sequences were sequenced per donor, roughly 18% of them non-productive.

Points the paper makes about the study in general: Sequencing depth was assumed to be roughly uniform across donors in the presence/absence analyses, though that assumption may not hold. Because HLA typing was unavailable for some donors at each locus, only the typed subset was used in association tests. While some public TCRs were present in many individuals, most TCR sequences turned up only very rarely across donors. In an earlier analysis of over 550 of the donors, most TCR beta V segments were observed in productive rearrangements about 90% or about 30% of the time, broadly matching IMGT annotations. A later analysis reported that several top co-occurrence clusters appeared linked to parvovirus B19, influenza, CMV and Epstein-Barr virus. A later analysis found that TCR association rates varied across HLA loci, with DRB1 alleles showing the most associated TCRs and HLA-C alleles the fewest. In vitro tests confirmed that a few of the cytomegalovirus-associated TCR beta chains recognize cytomegalovirus antigens. A cluster of highly shared sequence variants was judged likely to be a technical artifact of the sequencing pipeline. Compared with the approximately 670-donor mean, donors in an Asian-associated ancestry cluster had fewer N-insertions in productive TCRs, according to a later genetic analysis. A later analysis associated approximately 17,000 TCR beta sequences with specific HLA alleles at a false discovery rate of 0.05. The authors suggested that the approach could potentially be extended to other disease states and immunological phenotypes. Because counts were too low, some 17 rarely observed V segments, including chromosome 9 orphons, were excluded from the earlier analysis of around 640 of the donors. Correlated functional status among segregating V segments might be attributable to linkage disequilibrium, but an unknown experimental factor could not be ruled out. For the cohort, immune exposure information was limited to CMV serostatus. In both the original and validation cohorts, the classifier was reported to diagnose cytomegalovirus status with high specificity and sensitivity. When HLA alleles, especially DR and DQ, strongly co-occurred, TCR associations were difficult to assign to individual alleles. The cohort was sequenced for TCR beta chains only, and without alpha or paired-chain data the features that could be detected were limited. A further reported finding was that TCR beta sequences accurately predicted the HLA-A and HLA-B alleles for most subjects in the first cohort. A later analysis found that most CMV-associated TCR beta chains appeared HLA-restricted, with HLA associations seemingly driven largely by CMV exposure. A later genetic analysis associated a missense DCLRE1C variant with V-gene and J-gene trimming of TCR beta chains, and an independent cohort replicated the association. A total of around 150 TCR beta chains were listed by the study as associated with cytomegalovirus. In a later analysis, HLA-associated TCR beta chains showed more clonal expansion and lower generation probabilities than non-associated chains that were equally common.

Library preparation used the immunoSEQ multiplex PCR assay. A mixture of 60 forward primers for TCR Vbeta segments and 13 reverse primers for TCR Jbeta segments was used in the multiplex PCR. Amplification of the CDR3 region of rearranged TCR beta genes was performed with a multiplex PCR assay on genomic DNA. The amplified TCR beta libraries were sequenced on the Illumina HiSeq System as 87-base-pair reads. In the authors' own workflow: Across the 700 or so repertoires, a later analysis counted roughly 77 million unique TCR beta chains, 9.5 million to 13 million of which were shared by at least two donors. Raw reads were error-corrected and collapsed into unique sequences with a nearest-neighbor algorithm that merged closely related sequences to remove PCR and sequencing errors. V, D and J gene segments were assigned by aligning CDR3 sequences to IMGT reference sequences. For a sequence to be retained, a match of at least six nucleotides to both a V gene segment and a J gene segment was required. A rearrangement was called productive if the CDR3 had no stop codons and remained in frame with V and J, and every other rearrangement was called non-productive. Following IMGT convention, CDR3 was defined as the stretch from the second conserved V-encoded cysteine up to the conserved J-encoded phenylalanine. The earlier analysis of more than 450 of the donors excluded sequences that lacked an unambiguous match to a single V gene segment. An earlier analysis of roughly 590 of the donors called V segments functional above 56.7% productive rearrangements and segregating when the between-donor standard deviation exceeded 5%. A statistical classification framework was built for diagnosing cytomegalovirus status from the catalog of TCR beta chain sequences. In a later analysis, V and J genes were assigned by comparing TCR nucleotide sequences against IMGT/GENE-DB human TR gene sequences. Using the TCRdist pipeline, a later analysis assigned CDR3 sequences along with most-parsimonious VDJ recombination scenarios. In a later analysis, each TCR beta chain was defined by its CDR3 amino acid sequence together with its V-gene family, and reads lacking a unique V-gene family were excluded. A later analysis removed several hundred highly shared, low-generation-probability nucleotide sequences to deal with suspected cross-contamination and a sequencing artifact. In a later analysis, a clonal expansion index for each public chain was calculated from normalized within-repertoire ranks of inferred template counts. In a later analysis, generation probabilities were computed with a VDJ recombination model fitted to out-of-frame rearrangements, and the resulting probabilities were checked against IGoR. Hypergeometric tests were used in a later analysis to score TCR-TCR, TCR-HLA and TCR-CMV co-occurrence, with a repertoire-size bias correction applied to the TCR pairs. False discovery rates were estimated in a later analysis by permuting HLA or CMV assignments 20 times. A later analysis grouped co-occurring TCRs with DBSCAN, adding TCRdist sequence similarity when clustering within HLA-allele-positive subsets. Repertoires with fewer than 30,000 or more than 120,000 public chains were left out of co-occurrence clustering, as were about 5 repertoires with anomalous nucleotide sharing. This immuneACCESS table, as held by TCRdb, lists in-frame sequences with V and J called but not all clones. Of the missing ones, under half trace to an unresolved V gene in checked studies; the others have no known cause. V, J and clone size are taken as reported in that table, and D and trimming were inferred from the DNA itself. The sample contains over 150,000 clones, around 83% of them found a single time. The top ten hold 8.5% of the sample.

About this clone itself: There is no known antigen for this receptor. No qualities accompany the bases; no much larger clone lies one base away.

The cohort was made up of several hundred healthy bone marrow donors. At the time of sampling, all cohort members were nominally healthy, though unrecorded immune exposures were likely present. The donor was CMV seropositive and belonged to the group of 250 to 350 seropositive cohort members. A peripheral blood sample was collected from each donor, and TCR beta sequencing was performed on peripheral blood mononuclear cells. The Qiagen DNeasy Blood Extraction Kit was used to extract genomic DNA from the blood cell samples. The receptor was isolated from a male donor in good health and CMV-seropositive. Sequenced sample: PBMCs.

The DNA sequence is TGCGCCAGCAGCTTGGCACACTCTAGCCTTTCCTACAATGAGCAGTTCTTC. The translation is CASSLAHSSLSYNEQFF. This sequence uses TRBV5-1 and TRBJ2-1; 5 matching bases give a weak D call of TRBD2. According to the germline V gene, CDR1 reads SGHRS and CDR2 reads YFSETQ. The CDR3 numbers 17 residues from cysteine through phenylalanine. Only the CDR3 DNA stays, 51 bases, in frame from base 1. At the junction V is shortened by 0 bases and J by 1 base, with 14 bases in between.